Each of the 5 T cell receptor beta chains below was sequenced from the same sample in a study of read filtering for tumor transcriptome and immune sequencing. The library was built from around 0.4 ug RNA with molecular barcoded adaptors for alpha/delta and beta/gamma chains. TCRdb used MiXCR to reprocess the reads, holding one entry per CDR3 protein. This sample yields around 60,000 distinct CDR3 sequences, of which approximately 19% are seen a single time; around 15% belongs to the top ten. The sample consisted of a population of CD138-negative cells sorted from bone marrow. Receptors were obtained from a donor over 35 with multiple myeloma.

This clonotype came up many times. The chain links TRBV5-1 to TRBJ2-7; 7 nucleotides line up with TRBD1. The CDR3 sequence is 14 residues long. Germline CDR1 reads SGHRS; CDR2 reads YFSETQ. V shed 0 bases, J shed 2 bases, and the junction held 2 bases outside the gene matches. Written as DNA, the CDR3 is TGCGCCAGCAGCTTGGCCGGGACAGCCTACGAGCAGTACTTC. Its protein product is CASSLAGTAYEQYF.

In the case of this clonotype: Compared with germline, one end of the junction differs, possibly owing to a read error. The CDR3 here is CASSVANADAQYF. The CDR3, as DNA: TGTGCCAGCAGCGTGGCCAACGCAGATGCGCAGTATTTT. The chain links TRBV5-5 to TRBJ2-3; D not certain. The CDR3 is 13 residues long. Germline V gene lookup returns CDR1 SGHKS and CDR2 YYEKEE (reference sequence).

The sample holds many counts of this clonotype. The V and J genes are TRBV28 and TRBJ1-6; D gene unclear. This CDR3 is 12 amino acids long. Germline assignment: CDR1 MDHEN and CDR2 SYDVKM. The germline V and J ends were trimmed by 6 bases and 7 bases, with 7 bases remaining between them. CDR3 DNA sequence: TGTGCCAGCAGCCCCCCGAATTCACCCCTCCACTTT. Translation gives CASSPPNSPLHF.

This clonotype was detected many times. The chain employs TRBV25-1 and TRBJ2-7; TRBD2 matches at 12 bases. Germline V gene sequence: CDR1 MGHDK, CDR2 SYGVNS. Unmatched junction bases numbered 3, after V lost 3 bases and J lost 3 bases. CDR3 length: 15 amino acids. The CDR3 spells CASSETSGSRYEQYF. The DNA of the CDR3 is TGTGCCAGCAGTGAGACTAGCGGGAGCCGCTACGAGCAGTACTTC.

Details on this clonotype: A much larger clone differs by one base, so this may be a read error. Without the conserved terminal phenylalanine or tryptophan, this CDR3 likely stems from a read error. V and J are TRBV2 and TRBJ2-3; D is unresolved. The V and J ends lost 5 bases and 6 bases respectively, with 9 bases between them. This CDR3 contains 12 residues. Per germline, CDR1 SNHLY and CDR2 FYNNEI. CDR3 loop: CASSLTGDTQYS. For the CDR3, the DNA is TGTGCCAGCAGTCTAACCGGGGATACGCAGTATTCT.